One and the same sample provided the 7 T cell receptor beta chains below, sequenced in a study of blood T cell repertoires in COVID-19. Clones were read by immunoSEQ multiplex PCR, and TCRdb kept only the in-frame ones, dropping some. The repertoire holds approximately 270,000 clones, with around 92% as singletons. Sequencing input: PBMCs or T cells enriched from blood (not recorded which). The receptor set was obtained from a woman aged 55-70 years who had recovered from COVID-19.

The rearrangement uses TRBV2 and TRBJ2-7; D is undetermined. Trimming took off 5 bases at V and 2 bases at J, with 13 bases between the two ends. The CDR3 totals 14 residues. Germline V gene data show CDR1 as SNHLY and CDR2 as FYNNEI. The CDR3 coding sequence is TGTGCCAGCAGTCCGGCAGGAATGGCCTACGAGCAGTACTTC. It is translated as CASSPAGMAYEQYF.

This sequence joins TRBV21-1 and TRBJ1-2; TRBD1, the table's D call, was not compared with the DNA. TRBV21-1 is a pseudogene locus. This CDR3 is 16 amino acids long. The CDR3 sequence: CASSKEGRAINYGYTF. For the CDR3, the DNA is TGTGCCAGCAGCAAAGAAGGCAGGGCGATTAACTATGGCTACACCTTC.

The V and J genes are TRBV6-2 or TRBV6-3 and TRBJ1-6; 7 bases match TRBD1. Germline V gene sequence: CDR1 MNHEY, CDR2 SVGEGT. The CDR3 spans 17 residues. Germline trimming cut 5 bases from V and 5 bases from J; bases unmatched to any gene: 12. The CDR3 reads CASSRRTGTVDNSPLHF. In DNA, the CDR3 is TGTGCCAGCAGTCGCCGAACCGGGACAGTGGATAATTCACCCCTCCACTTT.

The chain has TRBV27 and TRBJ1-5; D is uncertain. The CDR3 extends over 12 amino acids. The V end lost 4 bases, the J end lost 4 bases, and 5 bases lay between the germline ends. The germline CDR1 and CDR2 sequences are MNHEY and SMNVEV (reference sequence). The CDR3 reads CASSSGNQPQHF. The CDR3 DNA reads TGTGCCAGCAGTTCAGGAAATCAGCCCCAGCATTTT.

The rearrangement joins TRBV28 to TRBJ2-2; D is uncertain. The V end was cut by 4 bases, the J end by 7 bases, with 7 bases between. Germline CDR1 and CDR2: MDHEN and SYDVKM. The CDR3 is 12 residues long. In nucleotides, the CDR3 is TGTGCCAGCAGTTCGTATATCGGGGAGCTGTTTTTT. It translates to CASSSYIGELFF.

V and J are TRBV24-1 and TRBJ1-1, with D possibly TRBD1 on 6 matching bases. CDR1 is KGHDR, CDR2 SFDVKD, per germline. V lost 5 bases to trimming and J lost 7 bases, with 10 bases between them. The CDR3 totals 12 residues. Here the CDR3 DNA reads TGTGCCACCAGTGTCCCAGGGGTTGAAGCTTTCTTT. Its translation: CATSVPGVEAFF.

CDR3 sequence: CASSKGLAGAWDTQYF. The CDR3 nucleotides are TGTGCCAGTAGTAAAGGACTAGCGGGAGCGTGGGATACGCAGTATTTT. The chain carries TRBV19 and TRBJ2-3; the match to TRBD2 covers 13 bases. Unmatched junction bases numbered 7, after V lost 4 bases and J lost 6 bases. This CDR3 contains 16 residues. The germline gives CDR1 LNHDA, CDR2 SQIVND (reference sequence).